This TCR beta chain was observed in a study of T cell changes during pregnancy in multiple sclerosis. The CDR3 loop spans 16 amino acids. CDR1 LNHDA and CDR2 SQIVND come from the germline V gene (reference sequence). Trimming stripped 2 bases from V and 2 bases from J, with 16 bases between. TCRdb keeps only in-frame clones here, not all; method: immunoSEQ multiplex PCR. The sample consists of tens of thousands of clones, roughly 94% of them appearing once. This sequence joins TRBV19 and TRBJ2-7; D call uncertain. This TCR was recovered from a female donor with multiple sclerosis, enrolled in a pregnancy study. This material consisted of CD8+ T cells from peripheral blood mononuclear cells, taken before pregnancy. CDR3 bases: TGTGCCAGTAGTATAAACGTGGCTAGTTTTGCCTACGAGCAGTACTTC. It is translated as CASSINVASFAYEQYF.